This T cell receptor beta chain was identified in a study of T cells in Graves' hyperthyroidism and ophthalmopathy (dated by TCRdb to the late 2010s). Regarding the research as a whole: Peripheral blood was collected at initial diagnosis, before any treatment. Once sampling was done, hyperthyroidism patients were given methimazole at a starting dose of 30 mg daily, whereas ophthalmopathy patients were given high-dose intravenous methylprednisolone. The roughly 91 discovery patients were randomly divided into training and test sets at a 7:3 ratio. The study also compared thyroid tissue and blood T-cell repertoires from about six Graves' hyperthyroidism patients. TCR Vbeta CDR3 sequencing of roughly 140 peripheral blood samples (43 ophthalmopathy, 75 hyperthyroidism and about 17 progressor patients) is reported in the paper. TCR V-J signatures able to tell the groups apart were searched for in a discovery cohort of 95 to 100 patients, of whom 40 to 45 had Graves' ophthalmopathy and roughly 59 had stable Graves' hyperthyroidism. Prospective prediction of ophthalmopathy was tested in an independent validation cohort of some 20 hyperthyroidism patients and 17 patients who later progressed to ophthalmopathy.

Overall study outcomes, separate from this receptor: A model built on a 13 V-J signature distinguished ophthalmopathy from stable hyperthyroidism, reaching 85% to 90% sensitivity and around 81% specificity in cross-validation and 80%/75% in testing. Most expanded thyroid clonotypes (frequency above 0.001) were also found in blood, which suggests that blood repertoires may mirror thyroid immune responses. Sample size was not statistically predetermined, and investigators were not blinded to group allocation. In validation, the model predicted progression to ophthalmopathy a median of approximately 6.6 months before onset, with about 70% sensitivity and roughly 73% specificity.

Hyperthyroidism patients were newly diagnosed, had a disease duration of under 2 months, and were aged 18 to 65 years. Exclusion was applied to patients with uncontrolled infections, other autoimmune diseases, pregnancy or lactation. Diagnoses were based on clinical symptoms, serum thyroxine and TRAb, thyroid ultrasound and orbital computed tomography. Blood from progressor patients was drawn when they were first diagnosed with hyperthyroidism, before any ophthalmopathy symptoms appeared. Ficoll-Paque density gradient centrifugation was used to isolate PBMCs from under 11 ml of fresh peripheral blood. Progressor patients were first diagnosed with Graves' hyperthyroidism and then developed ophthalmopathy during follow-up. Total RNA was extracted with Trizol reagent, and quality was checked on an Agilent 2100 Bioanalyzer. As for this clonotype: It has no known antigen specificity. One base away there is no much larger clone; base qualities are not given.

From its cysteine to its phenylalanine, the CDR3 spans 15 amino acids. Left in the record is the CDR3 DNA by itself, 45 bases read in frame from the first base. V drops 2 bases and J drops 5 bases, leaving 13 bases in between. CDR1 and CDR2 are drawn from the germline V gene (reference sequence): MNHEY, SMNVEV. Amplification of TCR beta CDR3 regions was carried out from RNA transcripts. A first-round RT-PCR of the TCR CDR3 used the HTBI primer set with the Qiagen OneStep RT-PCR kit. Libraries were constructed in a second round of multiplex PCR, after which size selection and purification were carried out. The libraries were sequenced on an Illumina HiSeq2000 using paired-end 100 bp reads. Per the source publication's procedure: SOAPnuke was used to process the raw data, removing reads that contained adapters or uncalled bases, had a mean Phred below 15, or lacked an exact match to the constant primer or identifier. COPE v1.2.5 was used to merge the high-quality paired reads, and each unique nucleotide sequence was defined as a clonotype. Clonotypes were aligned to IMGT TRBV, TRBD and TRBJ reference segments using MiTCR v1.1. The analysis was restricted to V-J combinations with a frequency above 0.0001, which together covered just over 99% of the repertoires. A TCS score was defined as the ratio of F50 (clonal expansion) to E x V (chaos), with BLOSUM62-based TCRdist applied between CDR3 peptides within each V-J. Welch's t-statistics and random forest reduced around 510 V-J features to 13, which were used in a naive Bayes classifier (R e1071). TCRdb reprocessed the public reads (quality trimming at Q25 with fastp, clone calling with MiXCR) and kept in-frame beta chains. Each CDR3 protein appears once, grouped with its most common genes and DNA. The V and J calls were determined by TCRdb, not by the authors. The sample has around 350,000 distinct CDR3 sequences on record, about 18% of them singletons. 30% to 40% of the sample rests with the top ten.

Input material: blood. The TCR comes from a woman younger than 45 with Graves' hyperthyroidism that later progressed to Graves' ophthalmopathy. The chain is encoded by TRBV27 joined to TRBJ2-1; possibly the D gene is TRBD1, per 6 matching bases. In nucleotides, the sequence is TGTGCCAGCAGTTTAACGACAGGTGAGGACAATGAGCAGTTCTTC. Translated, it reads CASSLTTGEDNEQFF.